This T cell receptor beta chain was obtained from a study of post-analysis software for immune sequencing data. The wider study: Courses of disease covered relapsing-remitting, secondary progressive and progressive-relapsing multiple sclerosis. The study, taken as a whole, reports: A few TRBV segments appeared more often in patients than in controls, and TRBV5-6, TRBV5-1 and TRBV20-1 were among these. A significant reduction in normalized Chao1 diversity was observed in multiple sclerosis patients versus controls.

The V gene's germline CDR1 is GTSNPN and CDR2 SVGIG (reference sequence). V was clipped by 3 bases and J by 2 bases, with 8 bases between them. The length of the CDR3 is 12 residues. Concerning this clonotype: Its antigen is currently unknown.

Included in the TCR beta cDNA libraries were unique molecular identifiers. T cells numbering about 0.85 to 10 million gave rise to roughly 550,000 cDNA molecules. TCRdb analysed the PCR reads with MiXCR anew, one entry per CDR3 protein. The sample yields roughly 410,000 distinct CDR3 sequences, less than 40% seen once. Sequencing used blood. The rearrangement links TRBV30 to TRBJ2-7, with D possibly TRBD2 on 6 matching bases. This TCR was recovered from a girl between 10 and 17 years old with multiple sclerosis. DNA of the CDR3: TGTGCCTGGAGCCGGGAGACCTACGAGCAGTACTTC. It codes for CAWSRETYEQYF.